Each of the 32 T cell receptor beta chains below was sequenced from the same sample in a study of shared clonotypes between healthy human individuals. Naive CD8 cells, CD45RO-negative and positively selected for CCR7, excluded terminally differentiated effector memory CD45RA+ cells. The table came from immunoSEQ multiplex PCR; TCRdb's copy has only in-frame clones and leaves some out. The table has about 2 million clones, about 95% seen once. Sample: naive CD8+ T cells sorted from blood. These receptors were taken from a man between 18 and 35 years old in good health.

The rearrangement uses TRBV6-6 and TRBJ2-7; 8 bases line up with TRBD1. The CDR3 sequence is 16 residues long. Germline V gives CDR1 MNHNY, CDR2 SVGAGI (reference sequence). V was clipped by 0 bases and J by 3 bases; unmatched bases: 7. The CDR3 spells CASSYSADRVNYEQYF. CDR3 sequence (DNA): TGTGCCAGCAGTTACTCAGCGGACAGGGTAAACTACGAGCAGTACTTC.

J is TRBJ2-7 and V is TRBV11-2; TRBD1 aligns across 8 bases. The CDR3 covers 17 residues. V lost 5 bases, J lost 0 bases, and 12 bases stayed unmatched. Germline V gives CDR1 SGHAT, CDR2 FQNNGV. The CDR3 bases are TGTGCCAGCAGCCTCCCAGCCCCAGGGGGCGGCTCCTACGAGCAGTACTTC. Translating gives CASSLPAPGGGSYEQYF.

This clone was counted once. Other nucleotide sequences in the sample specify the same CDR3. The gene calls are TRBV2 and TRBJ2-3; no definite D call. CDR1 is SNHLY and CDR2 is FYNNEI in the germline V gene. There are 14 residues in the CDR3. With 3 bases removed from V and 1 base from J, the gap between germline ends came to 8 bases. CDR3 nucleotide sequence: TGTGCCAGCAGTGAGGGTTGGGGCACAGATACGCAGTATTTT. Translated: CASSEGWGTDTQYF.

The genes are TRBV30 and TRBJ2-5; D is undetermined. Trimming stripped 3 bases from V and 5 bases from J, with 10 bases between. CDR3 length equals 12 residues. Germline V lookup: CDR1 GTSNPN, CDR2 SVGIG (reference sequence). The CDR3 DNA reads as TGTGCCTGGAGCCCCCTTGGGGAGACCCAGTACTTC. This codes for CAWSPLGETQYF.

The chain employs TRBV28 and TRBJ2-1; 9 bases map to TRBD1. This CDR3 region has 16 residues. V trimming: 1 base; J trimming: 5 bases; junction bases outside the gene matches: 6. CDR1 is MDHEN, CDR2 SYDVKM, per germline. CDR3 in amino acids: CASSLYGDRDHNEQFF. The CDR3 DNA is TGTGCCAGCAGTTTATACGGGGACAGGGACCACAATGAGCAGTTCTTC.

This chain joins TRBV7-9 and TRBJ2-5, with a weak D call TRBD2 (6 bases). V was pared by 5 bases and J by 3 bases, with 22 bases between. CDR1 and CDR2 (germline): SEHNR, FQNEAQ (reference sequence). CDR3 length: 17 residues. The CDR3 bases are TGTGCCAGCAGCCAGCCGGGACTGCTGCTTGGGGAAGAGACCCAGTACTTC. Amino acids: CASSQPGLLLGEETQYF. Combining the CDR3 with reference TRBV7-9 and TRBJ2-5 gives the whole variable domain DTGVSQNPRHKITKRGQNVTFRCDPISEHNRLYWYRQTLGQGPEFLTYFQNEAQLEKSRLLSDRFSAERPKGSFSTLEIQRTEQGDSAMYLCASSQPGLLLGEETQYFGPGTRLLVL.

The chain has TRBV2 and TRBJ1-5; D unresolved. Germline CDR1 and CDR2: SNHLY and FYNNEI. The V gene lost 2 bases and the J gene lost 0 bases, with 14 bases spanning the gap. This CDR3 has 17 residues. CDR3 in amino acids: CASSERLDIYSNQPQHF. DNA for the CDR3: TGTGCCAGCAGTGAACGGTTAGACATATATAGCAATCAGCCCCAGCATTTT. Combining the CDR3 with reference TRBV2 and TRBJ1-5 gives the whole variable domain EPEVTQTPSHQVTQMGQEVILRCVPISNHLYFYWYRQILGQKVEFLVSFYNNEISEKSEIFDDQFSVERPDGSNFTLKIRSTKLEDSAMYFCASSERLDIYSNQPQHFGDGTRLSIL.

The chain's CDR3 is CASSEDRGVQPQHF. In nucleotides, the CDR3 is TGTGCCAGCAGCGAGGACAGGGGGGTTCAGCCCCAGCATTTT. The V gene is TRBV7-3, the J gene TRBJ1-5, with 10 bases lining up with TRBD1. This CDR3 comprises 14 residues. Germline-derived CDR1 and CDR2 are SGHTA and FQGTGA. The V gene end was trimmed by 5 bases and the J gene end by 6 bases; junction bases not matched to a gene: 4.

Comments on this clone: Other DNA sequences from this sample encode an identical CDR3 as well. CDR3 residues: CASSFSAGEYQETQYF. The CDR3, as DNA: TGTGCCAGCAGTTTCTCTGCGGGAGAGTACCAAGAGACCCAGTACTTC. The V and J genes are TRBV27 and TRBJ2-5; 7 nucleotides line up with TRBD2. Germline CDR1 is MNHEY and CDR2 is SMNVEV (reference sequence). V lost 3 bases and J lost 0; bases outside the gene matches: 7. This CDR3 has 16 amino acids.

The chain couples TRBV9 to TRBJ2-2; 7 bases map to TRBD1. The J segment lost 7 bases and the V segment lost 1 base, leaving 1 base of the junction unmatched. This CDR3 is 13 amino acids long. Germline V lookup: CDR1 SGDLS, CDR2 YYNGEE. CDR3 nucleotides: TGTGCCAGCAGCGTACAGGGGGACGGGGAGCTGTTTTTT. Translation gives CASSVQGDGELFF.

V is TRBV2 and J is TRBJ2-1; D ambiguous. V was cut by 7 bases and J by 1 base, with 5 bases left in between. This CDR3 contains 12 residues. Germline CDR1 and CDR2: SNHLY and FYNNEI. The CDR3 DNA sequence: TGTGCCAGCACATTTTCCTACAATGAGCAGTTCTTC. Protein product: CASTFSYNEQFF.

This chain joins TRBV28 and TRBJ2-7, with 9 bases matching TRBD1. Germline CDR1 MDHEN, CDR2 SYDVKM. This CDR3 contains 14 residues. V was clipped by 7 bases and J by 1 base; unmatched bases: 5. The CDR3, as DNA: TGTGCCAGCACTGCACAGGGGGCATCCTACGAGCAGTACTTC. It yields the protein CASTAQGASYEQYF.

The chain couples TRBV19 to TRBJ2-7, with D possibly TRBD2 on 5 matching bases. Germline assignment: CDR1 LNHDA and CDR2 SQIVND (reference sequence). The CDR3 has 16 residues. Deletions cut 3 bases from V and 3 bases from J, with 18 bases between. CDR3 DNA: TGTGCCAGTAGTATTGATCGCCTAGCACATAACTACGAGCAGTACTTC. Its translation is CASSIDRLAHNYEQYF. Full variable domain (remainder filled in from reference TRBV19 and TRBJ2-7): DGGITQSPKYLFRKEGQNVTLSCEQNLNHDAMYWYRQDPGQGLRLIYYSQIVNDFQKGDIAEGYSVSREKKESFPLTVTSAQKNPTAFYLCASSIDRLAHNYEQYFGPGTRLTVT.

J is TRBJ2-2 and V is TRBV19; 7 nucleotides agree with TRBD1. The CDR3 totals 15 residues. CDR1 is LNHDA and CDR2 is SQIVND in the germline V gene (reference sequence). V gave up 5 bases and J gave up 6 bases; unmatched junction bases: 9. The CDR3 coding sequence is TGTGCCAGTAGTCATCGAACAGGGGCGGCCGGGGAGCTGTTTTTT. Its translation: CASSHRTGAAGELFF.

The chain is built from TRBV7-8 and TRBJ2-2; D might be TRBD1 or TRBD2, each matching 5 bases. Germline V gives CDR1 SGHVS, CDR2 FQNEAQ. The V gene lost 2 bases and the J gene lost 2 bases, with 12 bases spanning the gap. This CDR3 region has 16 residues. This CDR3 reads CASSLILRGNTGELFF. CDR3 in DNA: TGTGCCAGCAGCTTAATCCTACGGGGCAACACCGGGGAGCTGTTTTTT.

Comments on this clone: One end of the junction does not line up with germline, which may come from a read error. The chain links TRBV7-9 to TRBJ2-3, with TRBD2 matching over 10 bases. The CDR3 consists of 15 residues. Germline CDR1 is SEHNR and CDR2 is FQNEAQ (reference sequence). The CDR3 sequence is CASRLGASGGDTQYF. As DNA, the CDR3 is TGTGCCAGCAGGTTAGGTGCTAGCGGGGGTGATACGCAGTATTTT. The full variable domain, in which reference TRBV7-9 and TRBJ2-3 provide the parts outside the CDR3, is DTGVSQNPRHKITKRGQNVTFRCDPISEHNRLYWYRQTLGQGPEFLTYFQNEAQLEKSRLLSDRFSAERPKGSFSTLEIQRTEQGDSAMYLCASRLGASGGDTQYFGPGTRLTVL.

The chain has TRBV6-5 and TRBJ1-6; D remains ambiguous. Germline loops: CDR1 MNHEY, CDR2 SVGAGI. The CDR3 is 14 amino acids. Trimming shortened V by 3 bases and J by 4 bases, and 7 bases separated the two germline ends. The CDR3 reads CASSYNAYNSPLHF. Here the CDR3 DNA reads TGTGCCAGCAGTTATAATGCTTATAATTCACCCCTCCACTTT.

V and J are TRBV7-6 and TRBJ2-2, with D hard to call. In germline, CDR1 is SGHVS, CDR2 FNYEAQ. The CDR3 is 14 residues long. Trimming removed 0 bases from V and 5 bases from J, with 7 bases in between. CDR3 in amino acids: CASSLAPGTGELFF. The DNA of the CDR3 is TGTGCCAGCAGCTTAGCGCCGGGTACCGGGGAGCTGTTTTTT. The full variable domain, with the rest looked up from reference TRBV7-6 and TRBJ2-2, is GAGVSQSPRYKVTKRGQDVALRCDPISGHVSLYWYRQALGQGPEFLTYFNYEAQQDKSGLPNDRFSAERPEGSISTLTIQRTEQRDSAMYRCASSLAPGTGELFFGEGSRLTVL.

The chain joins TRBV6-5 to TRBJ2-1; TRBD2 matches at 7 bases. Unmatched junction bases numbered 7, after V lost 2 bases and J lost 6 bases. There are 15 residues in the CDR3. Per germline, CDR1 MNHEY and CDR2 SVGAGI. The CDR3 reads CASSYAGANPNEQFF. CDR3 DNA sequence: TGTGCCAGCAGTTACGCGGGAGCGAACCCCAATGAGCAGTTCTTC.

The V call is TRBV5-8, the J call TRBJ2-7; D unresolved. V lost 5 bases, J lost 6 bases, and 21 bases lay in between. The CDR3 totals 15 residues. Germline V gives CDR1 SGHTS, CDR2 YDEGEE. CDR3 sequence: CASSGYVGPVTEQYF. CDR3 sequence (DNA): TGTGCCAGCAGTGGCTATGTAGGGCCCGTCACCGAGCAGTACTTC.

The V and J genes are TRBV5-1 and TRBJ2-7, with TRBD1 identical over 7 bases. The CDR3 is made up of 14 amino acids. Germline V gene lookup returns CDR1 SGHRS and CDR2 YFSETQ. Trimming at V came to 4 bases and at J to 4 bases, leaving 8 bases not matched to a gene. The CDR3: CASSVTGVPYEQYF. The CDR3 nucleotides are TGCGCCAGCAGCGTAACAGGGGTCCCTTACGAGCAGTACTTC. The whole variable domain, remainder taken from reference TRBV5-1 and TRBJ2-7, is KAGVTQTPRYLIKTRGQQVTLSCSPISGHRSVSWYQQTPGQGLQFLFEYFSETQRNKGNFPGRFSGRQFSNSRSEMNVSTLELGDSALYLCASSVTGVPYEQYFGPGTRLTVT.

The V call is TRBV7-9, the J call TRBJ2-3, with D hard to call. The CDR3 spans 16 residues. The ends were cut back, 1 base at V and 0 bases at J, with 11 bases in the middle. CDR1 is SEHNR and CDR2 is FQNEAQ in the germline V gene (reference sequence). The CDR3 region is CASSLVRSGSTDTQYF. DNA of the CDR3: TGTGCCAGCAGCTTAGTAAGGTCGGGCAGCACAGATACGCAGTATTTT.

This clone was seen only once. The CDR3 reads CASRRLDSDSPLHF. The CDR3 DNA sequence: TGTGCCAGTAGGAGACTTGACTCAGACTCACCCCTCCACTTT. The V call is TRBV19, the J call TRBJ1-6; D is uncertain. Trimming took off 6 bases at V and 10 bases at J, with 16 bases between the two ends. Germline CDR1 LNHDA, CDR2 SQIVND (reference sequence). The CDR3 is 14 residues long.

Concerning this clone itself: The sample carries other DNA sequences with the same CDR3. This rearrangement joins TRBV5-6 to TRBJ1-1; 7 nucleotides align to TRBD1. Germline V CDR1 and CDR2: SGHDT, YYEEEE. CDR3 size: 11 residues. J was trimmed by 11 bases and V by 2 bases; bases with no gene match: 3. The CDR3: CASSLGTEAFF. DNA of the CDR3: TGTGCCAGCAGCTTAGGGACAGAGGCTTTCTTT.

V gene TRBV9 combines with J gene TRBJ2-7, with D uncertain. V dropped 5 bases and J dropped 3 bases, with 12 bases sitting between them. Germline CDR1 SGDLS, CDR2 YYNGEE. The CDR3 has 13 residues. CDR3 protein: CASSPDGGYEQYF. The CDR3 nucleotides read TGTGCCAGCAGTCCCGACGGTGGCTACGAGCAGTACTTC.

This rearrangement joins TRBV15 to TRBJ2-7, with 11 bases aligning to TRBD2. The CDR3 extends over 19 amino acids. The germline V gene encodes CDR1 LNHNV and CDR2 YYDKDF (reference sequence). V dropped 0 bases and J dropped 1; count of bases not matched to a gene: 11. In nucleotides, the CDR3 is TGTGCCACCAGCAGAGATCCTCCCTTACTAGCGGGGGTTTCCTACGAGCAGTACTTC. Amino acids: CATSRDPPLLAGVSYEQYF.

The chain couples TRBV11-3 to TRBJ1-1, with TRBD1 as a possible D gene (6 bases). V lost 4 bases and J lost 4, with 10 bases in between. The CDR3 covers 13 residues. From germline, CDR1 is SGHNT and CDR2 YENEEA. CDR3 sequence (DNA): TGTGCCAGCAGCTACGGGGGCGGCACTGAAGCTTTCTTT. It is translated as CASSYGGGTEAFF.

Regarding this clone: Additional DNA sequences in this sample encode the identical CDR3. This chain uses TRBV5-6 with TRBJ2-7, with D possibly matching TRBD1 (5 bases). This CDR3 region has 13 residues. Trimming took off 2 bases at V and 3 bases at J, with 9 bases between the two ends. The germline V gene has CDR1 SGHDT and CDR2 YYEEEE. Here the CDR3 reads CASSLERGYEQYF. The CDR3, as DNA: TGTGCCAGCAGCTTAGAAAGGGGCTACGAGCAGTACTTC.

The V gene is TRBV27, the J gene TRBJ1-1, with 11 bases that match TRBD1. Germline CDR1 is MNHEY and CDR2 is SMNVEV (reference sequence). The CDR3 is 14 amino acids. After removal of 6 bases from V and 4 bases from J, the junction contained 4 bases not matched to a gene. CDR3 amino acids: CASRTGTGGTEAFF. CDR3 nucleotides: TGTGCCAGCAGAACCGGGACAGGGGGCACTGAAGCTTTCTTT.

This clone was found once. The gene calls are TRBV28 and TRBJ2-3; TRBD1 aligns across 9 bases. Looked up from germline, CDR1 is MDHEN and CDR2 is SYDVKM. J was trimmed by 2 bases and V by 5 bases; bases with no gene match: 11. The CDR3 contains 17 residues. The DNA for the CDR3 is TGTGCCAGCAGTCCGAGGACAGGGGCTGGGGCCACAGATACGCAGTATTTT. Its protein product is CASSPRTGAGATDTQYF.

V usage is TRBV19 and J usage is TRBJ2-2; the D gene is possibly TRBD2 (5 bases). The ends were cut back, 3 bases at V and 4 bases at J, with 15 bases in the middle. There are 16 residues in the CDR3. Germline V gives CDR1 LNHDA, CDR2 SQIVND (reference sequence). CDR3 nucleotides: TGTGCCAGTAGTATCACGTGGGAGTTTACCACCGGGGAGCTGTTTTTT. Its translation: CASSITWEFTTGELFF.

This clone was seen just once. The identical CDR3 is also encoded by other nucleotide sequences in the sample. The rearrangement links TRBV27 to TRBJ2-1, with 10 bases that match TRBD1. The trim removed 5 bases at V and 6 bases at J, leaving 7 bases unmatched. The CDR3 extends over 15 amino acids. Per germline, CDR1 MNHEY and CDR2 SMNVEV (reference sequence). The CDR3 DNA sequence: TGTGCCAGCAGTCCGGGGACAGGGGCTTCCAATGAGCAGTTCTTC. It yields the protein CASSPGTGASNEQFF.